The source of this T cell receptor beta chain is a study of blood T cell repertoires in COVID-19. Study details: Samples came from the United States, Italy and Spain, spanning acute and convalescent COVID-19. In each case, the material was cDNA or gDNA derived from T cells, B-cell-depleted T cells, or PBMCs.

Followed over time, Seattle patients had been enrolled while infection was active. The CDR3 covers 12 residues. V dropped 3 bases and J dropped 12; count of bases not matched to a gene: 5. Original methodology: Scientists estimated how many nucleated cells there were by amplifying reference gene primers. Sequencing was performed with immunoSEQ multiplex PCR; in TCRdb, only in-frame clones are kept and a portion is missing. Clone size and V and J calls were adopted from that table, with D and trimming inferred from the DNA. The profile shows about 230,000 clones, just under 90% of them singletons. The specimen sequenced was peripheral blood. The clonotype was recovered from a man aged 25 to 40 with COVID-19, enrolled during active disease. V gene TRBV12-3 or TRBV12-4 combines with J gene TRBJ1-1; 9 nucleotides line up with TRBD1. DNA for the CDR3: TGTGCCAGCAGTTTGACAGGGGGGGCAACTTTCTTT. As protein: CASSLTGGATFF.